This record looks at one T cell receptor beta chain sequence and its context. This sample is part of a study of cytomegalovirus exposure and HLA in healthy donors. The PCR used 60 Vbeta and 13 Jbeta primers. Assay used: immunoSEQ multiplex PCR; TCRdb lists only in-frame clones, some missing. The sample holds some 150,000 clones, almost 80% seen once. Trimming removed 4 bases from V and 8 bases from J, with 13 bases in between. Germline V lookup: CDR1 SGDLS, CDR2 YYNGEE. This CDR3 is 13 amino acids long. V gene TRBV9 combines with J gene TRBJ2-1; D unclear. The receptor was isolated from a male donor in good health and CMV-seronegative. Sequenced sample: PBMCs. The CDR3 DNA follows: TGTGCCAGCAGCCGGGTAGATGGGTATGAGCAGTTCTTC. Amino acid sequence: CASSRVDGYEQFF.